This TCR beta chain was recorded in a study of blood T cell repertoires in COVID-19. Study overall: The United States, Italy and Spain were the sources of the acute and convalescent COVID-19 samples.

The V gene lost 6 bases and the J gene lost 7 bases, with 15 bases spanning the gap. This CDR3 is 13 amino acids long. CDR1 and CDR2 from the germline V gene are KGHSH and LQKENI. As originally analysed: From reference gene primer amplification, estimates of nucleated cell counts were derived. Clones were sequenced by immunoSEQ multiplex PCR, and TCRdb holds only the in-frame ones, with some missing. That table supplies the V and J calls and clone size; D and trimming were determined from the DNA. Of some 37,000 clones in the sample, around 87% are singletons; the top ten hold around a fifth. V usage is TRBV18 and J usage is TRBJ1-1; no clear D gene. Sequenced material: peripheral blood. This sequence was found in a man aged 45-60 years in a cohort sampled during active COVID-19. The CDR3 coding sequence is TGTGCCAGCTCCTCCTTGGTTGGCCATGAAGCTTTCTTT. The encoded protein is CASSSLVGHEAFF.